Listed below are T cell receptor beta chains from one sample, sequenced in a study of blood T cells in healthy people across ages. TCRdb called the 5' RACE reads again in MiXCR, with one record for every CDR3 protein. Counted here are hundreds of thousands of distinct CDR3 sequences, roughly two fifths occurring once; the ten biggest clones make up 25% to 35%. Sequenced input: blood. The receptors derive from an elderly man in good health. CDR3s include the opening cysteine and the closing phenylalanine or tryptophan. Fields, in order: V gene, clone size, J gene, D gene, CDR3 DNA, CDR3 protein. The D gene is left open where the match is weak. Rows may omit the clone size; those that give it use once, few, many or a size class.

v_call: TRBV7-9
clone_size: many
j_call: TRBJ1-2
d_call: NA
cdr3_nt: TGTGCCAGCAGCTTGACGGGCACGGTCAACTATGGCTACACCTTC
cdr3_aa: CASSLTGTVNYGYTF

v_call: TRBV20-1
clone_size: few
j_call: TRBJ2-1
d_call: TRBD2
cdr3_nt: TGCAGTGCAGGCCCCCTAGCGGGAAACTACAATGAGCAGTTCTTC
cdr3_aa: CSAGPLAGNYNEQFF

v_call: TRBV2
clone_size: NA
j_call: TRBJ2-7
d_call: NA
cdr3_nt: TGTGCCAGCAGTGTCCAGGGAAAGGGCTACGAGCAGTACTTC
cdr3_aa: CASSVQGKGYEQYF

v_call: TRBV7-2
clone_size: NA
j_call: TRBJ2-1
d_call: NA
cdr3_nt: TGTGCCAGCAGCCAGTATGGCGGAGAGCAGTTCTTC
cdr3_aa: CASSQYGGEQFF

v_call: TRBV25-1
clone_size: NA
j_call: TRBJ2-5
d_call: NA
cdr3_nt: TGTGCCAGCAGTGGGGGTTGGGACCTCGCTCGGACCCAGTACTTC
cdr3_aa: CASSGGWDLARTQYF

v_call: TRBV7-6
clone_size: NA
j_call: TRBJ2-2
d_call: NA
cdr3_nt: TGTGCCAGCAGCGTAGCCCCGGCGGGCGGGGAGCTGTTTTTT
cdr3_aa: CASSVAPAGGELFF

v_call: TRBV5-1
clone_size: few
j_call: TRBJ1-2
d_call: TRBD1
cdr3_nt: TGCGCCAGCAGCTTGTCCCGGGACAGTGGCTACACCTTC
cdr3_aa: CASSLSRDSGYTF

v_call: TRBV25-1
clone_size: many
j_call: TRBJ2-5
d_call: NA
cdr3_nt: TGTGCCAGCAGTGGGGAGGAACCCCCTCGGTACTCGACCCAGTACTTC
cdr3_aa: CASSGEEPPRYSTQYF

v_call: TRBV7-9
clone_size: few
j_call: TRBJ1-2
d_call: TRBD1
cdr3_nt: TGTGCCAGCAGCACCAGCGGACAGGGCGCCCTAGGCTACACCTTC
cdr3_aa: CASSTSGQGALGYTF

v_call: TRBV20-1
clone_size: few
j_call: TRBJ2-1
d_call: NA
cdr3_nt: TGCAGTGCTCCCCGCGGTAGTAGCGGATACAATGAGCAGTTCTTC
cdr3_aa: CSAPRGSSGYNEQFF

v_call: TRBV4-3
clone_size: few
j_call: TRBJ2-2
d_call: TRBD2
cdr3_nt: TGCGCCAGCAGCCAAGAACCCGGGAGGGCCTCAATCGGGGAGCTGTTTTTT
cdr3_aa: CASSQEPGRASIGELFF

v_call: TRBV29-1
clone_size: NA
j_call: TRBJ2-5
d_call: NA
cdr3_nt: TGCAGCCTTAACGGAGGCGTCCAAGAGACCCAGTACTTC
cdr3_aa: CSLNGGVQETQYF

v_call: TRBV12-3/TRBV12-4
clone_size: NA
j_call: TRBJ2-7
d_call: NA
cdr3_nt: TGTGCCAGCAGCGAGACAGGGAGGAACTACGAGCAGTACTTC
cdr3_aa: CASSETGRNYEQYF

v_call: TRBV5-1
clone_size: few
j_call: TRBJ2-1
d_call: TRBD1
cdr3_nt: TGCGCCAGCAGCTCGGGGGACAGGCTTAACAATGAGCAGTTCTTC
cdr3_aa: CASSSGDRLNNEQFF

v_call: TRBV3-1
clone_size: NA
j_call: TRBJ2-1
d_call: NA
cdr3_nt: TGTGCCAGCAGCCAAGATCGGGCGGTTACTCATAGGAATGAGCAGTTCTTC
cdr3_aa: CASSQDRAVTHRNEQFF

v_call: TRBV20-1
clone_size: once
j_call: TRBJ2-1
d_call: NA
cdr3_nt: TGCAGTGCTAGAGCCCAAGGTGATGAGCAGTTCTTC
cdr3_aa: CSARAQGDEQFF

v_call: TRBV2
clone_size: NA
j_call: TRBJ2-3
d_call: TRBD2
cdr3_nt: TGTGCCAGCACTGAGAGAGCGGGGGTGAGCACAGATACGCAGTATTTT
cdr3_aa: CASTERAGVSTDTQYF

v_call: TRBV6-2/TRBV6-3
clone_size: NA
j_call: TRBJ2-2
d_call: NA
cdr3_nt: NA
cdr3_aa: CASNDLRAGELFF

v_call: TRBV20-1
clone_size: NA
j_call: TRBJ2-1
d_call: TRBD2
cdr3_nt: TGCAGTGCCAAACAGGGACTAGCGGGGTTAAATGAGCAGTTCTTC
cdr3_aa: CSAKQGLAGLNEQFF

v_call: TRBV6-2/TRBV6-3
clone_size: NA
j_call: TRBJ2-5
d_call: NA
cdr3_nt: TGTGCCAGCAACTCCCAGGGAGCCCAGTACTTC
cdr3_aa: CASNSQGAQYF

v_call: TRBV18
clone_size: NA
j_call: TRBJ2-6
d_call: NA
cdr3_nt: TGTGCCAGCTCATACTTGACCGGAAAACGAAGCTCTGGGGCCAACGTCCTGACTTTC
cdr3_aa: CASSYLTGKRSSGANVLTF

v_call: TRBV7-6
clone_size: NA
j_call: TRBJ2-3
d_call: NA
cdr3_nt: TGTGCCAGCAGCTTAGATATTAGACAGTCTCAATCTGATACGCAGTATTTT
cdr3_aa: CASSLDIRQSQSDTQYF

v_call: TRBV7-2
clone_size: NA
j_call: TRBJ2-7
d_call: TRBD1
cdr3_nt: TGTGCCAGCAGCTTAGAGACAGGGGTGGGCTACGAGCAGTACTTC
cdr3_aa: CASSLETGVGYEQYF

v_call: TRBV3-1
clone_size: once
j_call: TRBJ2-7
d_call: TRBD2
cdr3_nt: TGTGCCAGCAGCCCAACCCCTACTAGCGGGATGACCTACGAGCAGTACTTC
cdr3_aa: CASSPTPTSGMTYEQYF

v_call: TRBV4-3
clone_size: NA
j_call: TRBJ2-3
d_call: TRBD2
cdr3_nt: TGCGTCAGCAGCCAAGATCTAGCGGGAGCAGATACGCAGTATTTT
cdr3_aa: CVSSQDLAGADTQYF

v_call: TRBV10-1
clone_size: NA
j_call: TRBJ2-7
d_call: NA
cdr3_nt: TGCGCCAGCAGTGAGTCAGCAGCTAGATACGAGCAGTACTTC
cdr3_aa: CASSESAARYEQYF

v_call: TRBV20-1
clone_size: NA
j_call: TRBJ2-5
d_call: TRBD1
cdr3_nt: TGCAGTGCAAGAAACCCGACAGGGGACCAAGAGACCCAGTACTTC
cdr3_aa: CSARNPTGDQETQYF

v_call: TRBV12-3/TRBV12-4
clone_size: NA
j_call: TRBJ2-5
d_call: TRBD2
cdr3_nt: TGTGCCGGCAGATCGGGACTAGCGGGAGTGGTAGAGACCCAGTACTTC
cdr3_aa: CAGRSGLAGVVETQYF

v_call: TRBV7-3
clone_size: NA
j_call: TRBJ2-5
d_call: NA
cdr3_nt: TGTGCCGGCAGCTCCCAGGGGAGAGTCAAAGAGACCCAGTACTTC
cdr3_aa: CAGSSQGRVKETQYF

v_call: TRBV29-1
clone_size: NA
j_call: TRBJ2-5
d_call: NA
cdr3_nt: TGCAGCGGCGATGGGCAAGAGACCCAGTACTTC
cdr3_aa: CSGDGQETQYF

v_call: TRBV12-3/TRBV12-4
clone_size: few
j_call: TRBJ2-3
d_call: TRBD2
cdr3_nt: TGTGCCAGCACCTTAGCGGGAGCCACAGATACGCAGTATTTT
cdr3_aa: CASTLAGATDTQYF

v_call: TRBV27
clone_size: NA
j_call: TRBJ1-2
d_call: TRBD1
cdr3_nt: TGTGCCAGCAAGGAAGACAGGGACTATGGCTACACCTTC
cdr3_aa: CASKEDRDYGYTF

v_call: TRBV4-2
clone_size: few
j_call: TRBJ2-7
d_call: NA
cdr3_nt: TGTGCCAGCAGCCAAGGTGAGACATTAGCCTACGAGCAGTACTTC
cdr3_aa: CASSQGETLAYEQYF

v_call: TRBV6-6
clone_size: NA
j_call: TRBJ1-6
d_call: NA
cdr3_nt: TGTGCCAGCAGGTCACTGGGACGGGGAGACAATAATTCACCCCTCCACTTT
cdr3_aa: CASRSLGRGDNNSPLHF

v_call: TRBV7-9
clone_size: many
j_call: TRBJ2-7
d_call: TRBD1
cdr3_nt: TGTGCCAGCAGCTTAACAGGGGCCATCGGCGAGCAGTACTTC
cdr3_aa: CASSLTGAIGEQYF

v_call: TRBV11-2
clone_size: once
j_call: TRBJ2-2
d_call: TRBD1
cdr3_nt: TGTGCCAGCAGCGTCTGGACAGGGGGCAACACCGGGGAGCTGTTTTTT
cdr3_aa: CASSVWTGGNTGELFF

v_call: TRBV6-2/TRBV6-3
clone_size: NA
j_call: TRBJ2-7
d_call: TRBD2
cdr3_nt: TGTGCCAGCAGTCGAGGACTAGCTTACGAGCAGTACTTC
cdr3_aa: CASSRGLAYEQYF

v_call: TRBV7-9
clone_size: NA
j_call: TRBJ2-7
d_call: NA
cdr3_nt: TGTGCCAGCAGGGAACTCGACGAGCAGTACTTC
cdr3_aa: CASRELDEQYF

v_call: TRBV6-5
clone_size: NA
j_call: TRBJ1-6
d_call: NA
cdr3_nt: TGTGCCAGCAGTTCCCCCGGGAGGGGTCGGTATAATTCACCCCTCCACTTT
cdr3_aa: CASSSPGRGRYNSPLHF

v_call: TRBV7-9
clone_size: NA
j_call: TRBJ2-5
d_call: TRBD1
cdr3_nt: TGTGCCAGCAGCTTAGCAGGGACAGGGTGGTCGGAGACCCAGTACTTC
cdr3_aa: CASSLAGTGWSETQYF

v_call: TRBV7-2
clone_size: NA
j_call: TRBJ2-3
d_call: NA
cdr3_nt: TGTGCCAGCAGCTTAGCAGGGGTCGCAACTAGCACAGATACGCAGTATTTT
cdr3_aa: CASSLAGVATSTDTQYF

v_call: TRBV6-2/TRBV6-3
clone_size: few
j_call: TRBJ2-5
d_call: NA
cdr3_nt: TGTGCCAGCACCTCAACCATGGGGACGACCCAGTACTTC
cdr3_aa: CASTSTMGTTQYF

v_call: TRBV7-2
clone_size: NA
j_call: TRBJ2-7
d_call: TRBD2
cdr3_nt: TGTGCCAGCAGCTTAGGCGGGACTAGCGGGGGCCCATACAATGAGCAGTACTTC
cdr3_aa: CASSLGGTSGGPYNEQYF

v_call: TRBV12-3/TRBV12-4
clone_size: NA
j_call: TRBJ1-6
d_call: NA
cdr3_nt: TGTGCCAGCAGTGGGAATACGGAAAGTTCACCCCTCCACTTT
cdr3_aa: CASSGNTESSPLHF